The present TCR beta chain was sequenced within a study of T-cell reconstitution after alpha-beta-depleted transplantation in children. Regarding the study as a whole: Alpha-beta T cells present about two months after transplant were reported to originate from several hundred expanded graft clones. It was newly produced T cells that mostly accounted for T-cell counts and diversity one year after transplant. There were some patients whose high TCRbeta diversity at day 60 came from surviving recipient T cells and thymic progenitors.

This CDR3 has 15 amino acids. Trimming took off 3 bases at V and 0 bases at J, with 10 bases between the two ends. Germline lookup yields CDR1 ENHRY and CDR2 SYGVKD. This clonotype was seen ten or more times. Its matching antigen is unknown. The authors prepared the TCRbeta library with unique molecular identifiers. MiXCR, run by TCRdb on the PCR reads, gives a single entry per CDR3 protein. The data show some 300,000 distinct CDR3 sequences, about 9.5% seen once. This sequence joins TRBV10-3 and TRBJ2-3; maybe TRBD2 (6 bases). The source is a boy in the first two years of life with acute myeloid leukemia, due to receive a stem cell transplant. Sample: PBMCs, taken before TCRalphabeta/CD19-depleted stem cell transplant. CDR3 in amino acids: CAISEPSGSTDTQYF. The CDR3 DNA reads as TGTGCCATCAGTGAACCAAGCGGGAGCACAGATACGCAGTATTTT.